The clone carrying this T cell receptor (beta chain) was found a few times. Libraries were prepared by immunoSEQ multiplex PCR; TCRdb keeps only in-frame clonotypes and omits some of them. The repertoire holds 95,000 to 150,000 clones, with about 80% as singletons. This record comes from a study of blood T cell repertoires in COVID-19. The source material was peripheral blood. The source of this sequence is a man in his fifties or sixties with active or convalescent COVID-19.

For the CDR3, the DNA is TGTGCCAGCTCACCAGCCGTAGGACAAATCTACGAGCAGTACTTC. Amino acids: CASSPAVGQIYEQYF. The V and J genes are TRBV18 and TRBJ2-7; a weak D match, TRBD1 (5 bases). The CDR3 loop spans 15 amino acids. CDR1 and CDR2 (germline): KGHSH, LQKENI. With 2 bases removed from V and 3 bases from J, the gap between germline ends came to 14 bases.